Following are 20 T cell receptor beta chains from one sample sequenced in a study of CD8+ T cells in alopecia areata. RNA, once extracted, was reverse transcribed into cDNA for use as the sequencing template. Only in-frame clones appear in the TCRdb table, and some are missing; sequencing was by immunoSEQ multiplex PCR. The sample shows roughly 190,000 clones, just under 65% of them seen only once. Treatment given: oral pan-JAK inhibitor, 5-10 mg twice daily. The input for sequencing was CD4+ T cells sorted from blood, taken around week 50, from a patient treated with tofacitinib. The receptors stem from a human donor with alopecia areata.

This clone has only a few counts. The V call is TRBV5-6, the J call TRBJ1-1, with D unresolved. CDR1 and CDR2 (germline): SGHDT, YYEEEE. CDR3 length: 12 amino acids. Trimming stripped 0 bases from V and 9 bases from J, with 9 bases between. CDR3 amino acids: CASSLERQKAFF. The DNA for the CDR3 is TGTGCCAGCAGCTTGGAACGGCAGAAAGCTTTCTTT.

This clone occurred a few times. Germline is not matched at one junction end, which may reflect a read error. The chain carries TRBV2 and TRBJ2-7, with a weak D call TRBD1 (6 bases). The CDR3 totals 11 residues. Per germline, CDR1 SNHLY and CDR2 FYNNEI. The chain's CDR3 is CASSIRDIGTF. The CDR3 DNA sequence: TGTGCCAGCAGTATACGGGACATTGGGACCTTC. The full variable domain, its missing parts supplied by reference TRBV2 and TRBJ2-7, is EPEVTQTPSHQVTQMGQEVILRCVPISNHLYFYWYRQILGQKVEFLVSFYNNEISEKSEIFDDQFSVERPDGSNFTLKIRSTKLEDSAMYFCASSIRDIGTFGPGTRLTVT.

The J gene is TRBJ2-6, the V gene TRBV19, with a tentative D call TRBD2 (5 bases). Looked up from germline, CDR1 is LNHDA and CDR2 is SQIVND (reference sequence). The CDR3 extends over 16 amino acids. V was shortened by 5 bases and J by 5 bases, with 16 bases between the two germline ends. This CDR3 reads CASSFGLSARANVLTF. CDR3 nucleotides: TGTGCCAGTAGTTTTGGACTCTCTGCTAGGGCCAACGTCCTGACTTTC.

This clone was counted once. The CDR3 reads CASSQEGTLGTQYF. CDR3 DNA sequence: TGCGCCAGCAGCCAAGAGGGGACCCTGGGGACCCAGTACTTC. J is TRBJ2-5 and V is TRBV4-3, with D possibly being TRBD1 or TRBD2 (5 bases each). CDR1 and CDR2 from the germline V gene are LGHNA and YSLEER. This CDR3 has 14 residues. Trimming removed 0 bases at V and 7 bases at J, with 12 bases between.

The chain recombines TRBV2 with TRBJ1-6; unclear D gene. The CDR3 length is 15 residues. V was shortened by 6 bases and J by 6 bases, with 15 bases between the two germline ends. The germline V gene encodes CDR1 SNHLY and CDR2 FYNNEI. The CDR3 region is CASSLEWGGNSPLHF. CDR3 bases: TGTGCCAGCAGCCTAGAATGGGGAGGTAATTCACCCCTCCACTTT. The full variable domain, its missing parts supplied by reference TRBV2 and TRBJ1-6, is EPEVTQTPSHQVTQMGQEVILRCVPISNHLYFYWYRQILGQKVEFLVSFYNNEISEKSEIFDDQFSVERPDGSNFTLKIRSTKLEDSAMYFCASSLEWGGNSPLHFGNGTRLTVT.

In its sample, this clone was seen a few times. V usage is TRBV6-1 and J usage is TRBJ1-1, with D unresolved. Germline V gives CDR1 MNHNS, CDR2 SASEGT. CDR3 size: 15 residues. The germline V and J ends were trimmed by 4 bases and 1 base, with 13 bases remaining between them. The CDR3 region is CASSALVGGNTEAFF. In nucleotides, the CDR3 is TGTGCCAGCAGTGCATTAGTCGGAGGGAACACTGAAGCTTTCTTT.

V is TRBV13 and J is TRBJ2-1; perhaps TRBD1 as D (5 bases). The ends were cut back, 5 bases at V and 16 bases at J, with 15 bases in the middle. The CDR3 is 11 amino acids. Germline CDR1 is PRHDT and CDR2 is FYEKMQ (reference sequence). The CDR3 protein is CASSHDRIGFF. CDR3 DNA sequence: TGTGCCAGCAGCCACGACAGAATAGGATTCTTC. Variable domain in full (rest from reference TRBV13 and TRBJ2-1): AAGVIQSPRHLIKEKRETATLKCYPIPRHDTVYWYQQGPGQDPQFLISFYEKMQSDKGSIPDRFSAQQFSDYHSELNMSSLELGDSALYFCASSHDRIGFFGPGTRLTVL.

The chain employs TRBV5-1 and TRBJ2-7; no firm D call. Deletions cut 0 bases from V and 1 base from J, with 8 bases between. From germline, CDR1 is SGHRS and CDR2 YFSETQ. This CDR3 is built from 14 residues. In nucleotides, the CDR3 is TGCGCCAGCAGCTTGGCCGATAGTTCCTACGAGCAGTACTTC. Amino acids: CASSLADSSYEQYF.

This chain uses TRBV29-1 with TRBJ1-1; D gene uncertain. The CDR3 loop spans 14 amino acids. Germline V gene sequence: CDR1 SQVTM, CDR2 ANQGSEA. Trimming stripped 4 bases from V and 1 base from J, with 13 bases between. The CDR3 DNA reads TGCAGCGTTGCTATCTGGCTATCGAACACTGAAGCTTTCTTT. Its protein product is CSVAIWLSNTEAFF.

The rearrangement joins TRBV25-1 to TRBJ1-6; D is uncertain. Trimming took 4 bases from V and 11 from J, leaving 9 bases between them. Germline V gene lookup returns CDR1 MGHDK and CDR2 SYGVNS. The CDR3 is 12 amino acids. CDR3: CASSGFRAPLHF. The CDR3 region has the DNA TGTGCCAGCAGTGGTTTTCGGGCACCCCTCCACTTT.

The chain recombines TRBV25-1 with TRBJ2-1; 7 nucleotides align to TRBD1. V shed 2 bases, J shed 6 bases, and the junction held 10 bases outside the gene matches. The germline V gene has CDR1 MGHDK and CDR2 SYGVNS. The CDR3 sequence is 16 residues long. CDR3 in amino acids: CASSEQGRGWTNEQFF. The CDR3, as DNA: TGTGCCAGCAGTGAACAGGGCAGGGGGTGGACCAATGAGCAGTTCTTC.

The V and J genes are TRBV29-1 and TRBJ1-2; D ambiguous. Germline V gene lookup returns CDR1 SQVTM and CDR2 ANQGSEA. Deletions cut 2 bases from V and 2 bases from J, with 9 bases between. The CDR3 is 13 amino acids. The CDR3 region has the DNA TGCAGCGTTGAATTCGGGGTGAACTATGGCTACACCTTC. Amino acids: CSVEFGVNYGYTF.

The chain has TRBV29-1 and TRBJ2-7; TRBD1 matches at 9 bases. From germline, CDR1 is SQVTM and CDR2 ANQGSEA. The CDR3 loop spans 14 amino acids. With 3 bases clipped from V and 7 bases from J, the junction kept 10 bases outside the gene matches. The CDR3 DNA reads TGCAGCGTTGACCCCACCGGGACAGGGAGTGAGCAGTACTTC. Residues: CSVDPTGTGSEQYF.

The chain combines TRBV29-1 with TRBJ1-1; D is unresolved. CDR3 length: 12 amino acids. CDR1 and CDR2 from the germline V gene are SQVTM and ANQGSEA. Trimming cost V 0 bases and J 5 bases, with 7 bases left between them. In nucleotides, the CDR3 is TGCAGCGTTGAAGACCAACATACTGAAGCTTTCTTT. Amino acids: CSVEDQHTEAFF.

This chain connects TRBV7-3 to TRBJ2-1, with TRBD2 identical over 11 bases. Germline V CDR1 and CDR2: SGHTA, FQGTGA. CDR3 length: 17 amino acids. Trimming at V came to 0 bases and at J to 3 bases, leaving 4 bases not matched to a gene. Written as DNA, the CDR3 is TGTGCCAGCAGCTTAACCCCAACTAGCGGGGGCTACAATGAGCAGTTCTTC. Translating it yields CASSLTPTSGGYNEQFF.

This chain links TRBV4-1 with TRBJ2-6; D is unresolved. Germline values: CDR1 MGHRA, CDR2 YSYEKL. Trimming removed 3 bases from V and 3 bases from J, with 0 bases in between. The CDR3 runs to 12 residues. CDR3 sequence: CASSHGANVLTF. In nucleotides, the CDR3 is TGCGCCAGCAGCCATGGGGCCAACGTCCTGACTTTC.

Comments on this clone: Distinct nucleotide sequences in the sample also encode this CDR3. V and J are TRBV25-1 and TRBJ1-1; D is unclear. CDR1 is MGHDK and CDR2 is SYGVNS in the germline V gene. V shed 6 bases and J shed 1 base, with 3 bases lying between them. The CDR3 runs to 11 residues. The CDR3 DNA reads TGTGCCAGCAGGGAGAACACTGAAGCTTTCTTT. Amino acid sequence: CASRENTEAFF.

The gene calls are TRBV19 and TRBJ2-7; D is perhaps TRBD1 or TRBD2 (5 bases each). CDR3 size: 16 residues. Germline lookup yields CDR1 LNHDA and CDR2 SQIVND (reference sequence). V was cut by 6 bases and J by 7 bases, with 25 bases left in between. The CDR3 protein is CASSRTRDGGPREQYF. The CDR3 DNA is TGTGCCAGTAGCAGGACAAGGGACGGTGGGCCCCGGGAGCAGTACTTC.

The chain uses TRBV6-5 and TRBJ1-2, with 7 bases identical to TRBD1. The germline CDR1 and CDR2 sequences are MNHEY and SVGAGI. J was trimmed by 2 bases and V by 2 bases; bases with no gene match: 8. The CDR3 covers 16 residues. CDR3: CASSYRTRGPNYGYTF. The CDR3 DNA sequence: TGTGCCAGCAGTTACCGGACAAGGGGGCCCAACTATGGCTACACCTTC.

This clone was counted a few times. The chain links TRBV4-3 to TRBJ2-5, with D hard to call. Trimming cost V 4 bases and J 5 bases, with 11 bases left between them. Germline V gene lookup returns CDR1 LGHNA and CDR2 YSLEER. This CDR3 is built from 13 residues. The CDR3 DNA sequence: TGCGCCAGCAGCCCAACAGTAGGGGAGACCCAGTACTTC. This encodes CASSPTVGETQYF.